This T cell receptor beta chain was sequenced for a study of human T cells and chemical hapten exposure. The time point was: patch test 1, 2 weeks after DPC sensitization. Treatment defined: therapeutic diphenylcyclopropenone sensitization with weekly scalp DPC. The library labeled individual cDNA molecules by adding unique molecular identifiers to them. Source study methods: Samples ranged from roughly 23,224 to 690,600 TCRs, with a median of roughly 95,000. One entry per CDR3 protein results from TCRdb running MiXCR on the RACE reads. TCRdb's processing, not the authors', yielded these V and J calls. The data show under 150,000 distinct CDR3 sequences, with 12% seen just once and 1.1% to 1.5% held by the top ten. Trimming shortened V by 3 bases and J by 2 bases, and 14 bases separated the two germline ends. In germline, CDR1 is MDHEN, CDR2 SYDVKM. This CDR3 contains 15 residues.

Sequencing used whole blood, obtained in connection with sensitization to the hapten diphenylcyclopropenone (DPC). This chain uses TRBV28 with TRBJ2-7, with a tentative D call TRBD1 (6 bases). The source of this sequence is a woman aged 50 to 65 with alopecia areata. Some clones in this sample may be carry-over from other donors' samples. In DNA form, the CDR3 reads TGTGCCAGCAGTTTCGGACAGCCTACGGCCTACGAGCAGTACTTC. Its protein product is CASSFGQPTAYEQYF.